These T cell receptor beta chains were read from a single sample in a study of blood T cell repertoires in COVID-19. Libraries were prepared by immunoSEQ multiplex PCR; TCRdb keeps only in-frame clonotypes and omits some of them. The table has 100,000 to 150,000 clones, over 60% seen once. Material: peripheral blood. These receptors all stem from a man aged 35 to 55 with active or convalescent COVID-19. The CDR3 runs from the conserved cysteine through the conserved F or W. A D gene is named only where the DNA matches it firmly. Part of the rows lack a size; the others show once, few, many or a class for expanded clones.

V gene,CDR3 length,J gene,D gene,clone size,CDR3 protein,CDR3 DNA
TRBV28,14,TRBJ2-7,TRBD1,.,CASSPGTGRYEQYF,TGTGCCAGCAGTCCCGGGACAGGGCGCTACGAGCAGTACTTC
TRBV5-1,16,TRBJ2-5,.,.,CASSLEIWGAGETQYF,TGCGCCAGCAGCTTGGAGATCTGGGGCGCGGGGGAGACCCAGTACTTC
TRBV29-1,13,TRBJ2-7,.,once,CSVGSRVAYEQYF,TGCAGCGTTGGATCCCGGGTGGCCTACGAGCAGTACTTC
TRBV5-6,14,TRBJ1-1,.,.,CASSRATVNTEAFF,TGTGCCAGCAGCCGAGCGACCGTTAACACTGAAGCTTTCTTT
TRBV2,15,TRBJ2-5,TRBD2,.,CASSGTGKGGETQYF,TGTGCCAGCAGCGGGACGGGGAAGGGAGGGGAGACCCAGTACTTC
TRBV5-1,12,TRBJ2-7,TRBD1,.,CASSLDRDSRHF,TGCGCCAGCAGCTTGGACCGGGACAGCAGACACTTC
TRBV2,13,TRBJ1-1,.,.,CASRGQGNTEAFF,TGTGCCAGCAGGGGTCAGGGAAACACTGAAGCTTTCTTT
TRBV6-1,16,TRBJ1-2,.,few,CASSETLRAWGYGYTF,TGTGCCAGCAGTGAAACCCTCAGGGCTTGGGGCTATGGCTACACCTTC
TRBV30,12,TRBJ1-4,.,.,CAWSVQKAKLFF,TGTGCCTGGAGTGTACAGAAGGCAAAACTGTTTTTT
TRBV19,14,TRBJ1-1,.,.,CASSNREGGTEAFF,TGTGCCAGTAGTAACAGGGAAGGCGGGACTGAAGCTTTCTTT
TRBV4-3,19,TRBJ1-3,.,few,CASSQELTGRGNVGNTIYF,TGCGCCAGCAGCCAAGAATTGACAGGAAGAGGGAACGTTGGAAACACCATATATTTT
TRBV25-1,12,TRBJ1-2,TRBD1,.,CASSTGTGGYTF,TGTGCCAGCTCCACCGGGACAGGTGGCTACACCTTC
TRBV19,13,TRBJ1-4,.,.,CASSIDLEEKLFF,TGTGCCAGTAGTATAGATCTCGAGGAAAAACTGTTTTTT
TRBV5-4,13,TRBJ2-1,.,.,CASSLPAVGEQFF,TGTGCCAGCAGCTTGCCAGCGGTCGGGGAGCAGTTCTTC
TRBV13,13,TRBJ2-7,TRBD2,few,CASSLAGVFEQYF,TGTGCCAGCAGCCTAGCGGGAGTGTTCGAGCAGTACTTC
TRBV2,11,TRBJ2-5,.,.,CASSVQETQYF,TGTGCCAGCAGCGTTCAAGAGACCCAGTACTTC
TRBV28,13,TRBJ2-2,.,.,CASSLSLGGELFF,TGTGCCAGCAGTTTATCCCTCGGCGGGGAGCTGTTTTTT
TRBV5-8,17,TRBJ1-5,TRBD1,.,CASSPGQGTVGNQPQHF,TGTGCCAGCAGCCCCGGACAGGGAACGGTTGGAAATCAGCCCCAGCATTTT
TRBV5-1,16,TRBJ1-1,.,.,CASSLGGERLGTEAFF,TGCGCCAGCAGCTTGGGGGGGGAGCGGCTGGGCACTGAAGCTTTCTTT
TRBV29-1,14,TRBJ2-7,TRBD1,.,CSTSSGTASYEQYF,TGCAGCACATCCTCCGGGACAGCATCCTACGAGCAGTACTTC
TRBV11-3,19,TRBJ2-3,TRBD2,.,CASSLDSPTTSGNTDTQYF,TGTGCCAGCAGCTTAGATTCCCCCACGACTAGCGGAAACACAGATACGCAGTATTTT
TRBV7-2,16,TRBJ2-2,TRBD2,.,CASSLRGGAGTGELFF,TGTGCCAGCAGCTTACGGGGGGGTGCGGGCACCGGGGAGCTGTTTTTT
TRBV10-3,14,TRBJ2-7,TRBD1,.,CAIMDGTGPYEQYF,TGTGCCATCATGGATGGGACAGGGCCCTACGAGCAGTACTTC
TRBV30,13,TRBJ2-6,.,.,CAWDRTGANVLTF,TGTGCCTGGGACAGGACGGGGGCCAACGTCCTGACTTTC
TRBV28,15,TRBJ1-5,.,.,CAAASLDWPNQPQHF,TGTGCCGCAGCGAGCCTCGACTGGCCTAATCAGCCCCAGCATTTT
TRBV28,13,TRBJ1-2,.,.,CASRTGGLDRYTF,TGTGCCAGCAGAACAGGTGGCCTCGATCGCTACACCTTC
TRBV10-3,16,TRBJ1-2,.,.,CAISHPGGFENYGYTF,TGTGCCATCAGCCACCCCGGCGGCTTCGAGAACTATGGCTACACCTTC
TRBV30,15,TRBJ1-2,.,.,CAWSVQLSSSGGYTF,TGTGCCTGGAGTGTACAACTATCCTCCAGCGGTGGCTACACCTTC
TRBV6-5,13,TRBJ1-1,.,.,CAATRGSNTEAFF,TGTGCCGCGACTCGGGGATCGAACACTGAAGCTTTCTTT
TRBV28,13,TRBJ1-2,.,.,CASSFEGFYGYTF,TGTGCCAGCAGTTTCGAGGGATTCTATGGCTACACCTTC
TRBV4-1,13,TRBJ2-7,.,.,CASSQAVLYEQYF,TGCGCCAGCAGCCAAGCCGTTCTCTACGAGCAGTACTTC
TRBV7-3,13,TRBJ1-2,.,.,CASSLEVNYGYTF,TGTGCCAGCAGCTTAGAGGTAAACTATGGCTACACCTTC
TRBV7-2,15,TRBJ1-5,.,many,CASSYRVAYNQPQHF,TGTGCCAGCAGTTACAGGGTTGCGTACAATCAGCCCCAGCATTTT
TRBV20-1,16,TRBJ2-3,.,once,CSASGLRAPKGDTQYF,TGCAGTGCTAGTGGGCTGCGGGCGCCCAAAGGGGATACGCAGTATTTT
TRBV3-1/TRBV3-2,16,TRBJ2-1,TRBD2,.,CASSQDGGGGYNEQFF,TGTGCCAGCAGCCAAGACGGCGGGGGAGGTTACAATGAGCAGTTCTTC
TRBV7-9,14,TRBJ1-5,TRBD1,.,CASSYPGQGSPQHF,TGTGCCAGCAGTTATCCGGGACAGGGATCCCCCCAGCATTTT
TRBV7-2,15,TRBJ1-2,.,few,CASSLELSGWDGYTF,TGTGCCAGCAGCTTAGAATTGTCAGGGTGGGATGGCTACACCTTC
TRBV7-9,16,TRBJ2-7,TRBD1,.,CASSLTSGQLTYEQYF,TGTGCCAGCAGCTTGACTTCGGGACAGCTTACCTACGAGCAGTACTTC
TRBV4-2,16,TRBJ2-5,TRBD1,few,CASSQGSGTGGETQYF,TGTGCCAGCAGCCAAGGGTCCGGGACAGGAGGGGAGACCCAGTACTTC
TRBV4-1,16,TRBJ1-2,.,many,CASSQGDGVNLGGYTF,TGCGCCAGCAGCCAAGGTGACGGGGTGAACCTAGGCGGCTACACCTTC
TRBV12-3/TRBV12-4,13,TRBJ1-2,.,.,CASSHPGASGYTF,TGTGCCAGCAGTCATCCAGGTGCGAGTGGCTACACCTTC
TRBV7-9,16,TRBJ1-1,TRBD1,few,CASSLGQGHMNTEAFF,TGTGCCAGCAGCTTAGGACAGGGACACATGAACACTGAAGCTTTCTTT
TRBV9,11,TRBJ2-1,.,.,CASSLYNEQFF,TGTGCCAGCAGCCTATACAATGAGCAGTTCTTC
TRBV6-5,15,TRBJ2-2,TRBD2,.,CASSNRDGGTGELFF,TGTGCCAGCAGTAACCGGGACGGGGGGACCGGGGAGCTGTTTTTT
TRBV25-1,15,TRBJ1-2,TRBD1,.,CASSEGTASGYGYTF,TGTGCCAGCAGTGAAGGGACAGCCTCGGGTTATGGCTACACCTTC
TRBV27,13,TRBJ1-3,.,.,CASSWGAGNTIYF,TGTGCCAGCAGTTGGGGGGCTGGAAACACCATATATTTT
TRBV2,15,TRBJ1-1,TRBD1,.,CASKLQGAGNTEAFF,TGTGCCAGCAAGTTACAGGGGGCTGGGAACACTGAAGCTTTCTTT
TRBV14,16,TRBJ2-3,.,.,CASSSLMTGLTDTQYF,TGTGCCAGCAGCTCTCTGATGACAGGACTCACAGATACGCAGTATTTT
TRBV6-5,16,TRBJ2-1,.,.,CASSFHVAVAYNEQFF,TGTGCCAGCAGTTTCCATGTAGCGGTAGCCTACAATGAGCAGTTCTTC
TRBV10-3,14,TRBJ1-1,.,.,CAISIRDTNTEAFF,TGTGCCATCAGCATTCGGGACACGAACACTGAAGCTTTCTTT
TRBV6-5,15,TRBJ2-3,TRBD1,.,CASRLQGASTDTQYF,TGTGCCAGCAGATTACAGGGGGCGAGCACAGATACGCAGTATTTT
TRBV11-3,19,TRBJ2-4,.,once,CASSSQPPTGSLAKNIQYF,TGTGCCAGCAGCTCCCAACCCCCCACAGGTTCCCTAGCCAAAAACATTCAGTACTTC
TRBV2,17,TRBJ1-1,TRBD1,.,CASGRGTAYLRNTEAFF,TGTGCCAGCGGACGCGGGACAGCGTACCTCCGGAACACTGAAGCTTTCTTT
TRBV29-1,15,TRBJ2-7,TRBD1,.,CSVEIQTQGADEQYF,TGCAGCGTTGAAATTCAGACCCAGGGGGCGGACGAGCAGTACTTC
TRBV7-2,14,TRBJ1-2,.,.,CASSLVSSNYGYTF,TGTGCCAGCAGCTTAGTTTCGAGCAACTATGGCTACACCTTC